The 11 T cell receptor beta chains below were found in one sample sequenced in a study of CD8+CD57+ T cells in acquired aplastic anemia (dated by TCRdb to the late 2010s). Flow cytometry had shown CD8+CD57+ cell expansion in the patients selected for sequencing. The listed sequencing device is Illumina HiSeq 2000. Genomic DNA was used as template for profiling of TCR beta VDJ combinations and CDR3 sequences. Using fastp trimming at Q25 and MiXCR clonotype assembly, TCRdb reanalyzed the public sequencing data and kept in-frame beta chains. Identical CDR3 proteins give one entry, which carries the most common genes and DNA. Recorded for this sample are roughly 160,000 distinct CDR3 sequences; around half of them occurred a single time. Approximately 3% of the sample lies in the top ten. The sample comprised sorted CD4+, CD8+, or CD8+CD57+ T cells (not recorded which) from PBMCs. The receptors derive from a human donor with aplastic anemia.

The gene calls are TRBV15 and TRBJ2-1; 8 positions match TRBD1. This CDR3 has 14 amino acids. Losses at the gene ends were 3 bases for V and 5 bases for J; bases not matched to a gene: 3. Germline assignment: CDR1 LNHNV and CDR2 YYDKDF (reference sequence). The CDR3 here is CATSSRGRDNEQFF. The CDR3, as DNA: TGTGCCACCAGCAGCAGGGGGCGAGACAATGAGCAGTTCTTC.

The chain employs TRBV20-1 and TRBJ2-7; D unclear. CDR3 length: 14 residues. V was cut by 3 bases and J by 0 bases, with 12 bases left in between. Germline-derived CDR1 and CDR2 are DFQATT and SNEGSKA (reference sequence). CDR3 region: CSARGVDFSYEQYF. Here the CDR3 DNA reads TGCAGTGCTAGGGGCGTCGATTTCTCCTACGAGCAGTACTTC.

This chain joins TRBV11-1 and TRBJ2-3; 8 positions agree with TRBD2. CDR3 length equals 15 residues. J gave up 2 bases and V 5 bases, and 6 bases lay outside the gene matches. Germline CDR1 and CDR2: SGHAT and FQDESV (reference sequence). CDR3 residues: CASSATSGSTDTQYF. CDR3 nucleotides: TGTGCCAGCAGCGCCACTAGCGGTTCCACAGATACGCAGTATTTT.

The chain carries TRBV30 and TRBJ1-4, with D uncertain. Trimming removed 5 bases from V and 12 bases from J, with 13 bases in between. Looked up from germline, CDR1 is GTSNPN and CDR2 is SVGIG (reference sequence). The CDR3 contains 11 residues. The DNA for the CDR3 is TGTGCCTGGGGGTGGAGTGGGGAACTGTTTTTT. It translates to CAWGWSGELFF. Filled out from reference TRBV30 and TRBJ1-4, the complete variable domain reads SQTIHQWPATLVQPVGSPLSLECTVEGTSNPNLYWYRQAAGRGLQLLFYSVGIGQISSEVPQNLSASRPQDRQFILSSKKLLLSDSGFYLCAWGWSGELFFGSGTQLSVL.

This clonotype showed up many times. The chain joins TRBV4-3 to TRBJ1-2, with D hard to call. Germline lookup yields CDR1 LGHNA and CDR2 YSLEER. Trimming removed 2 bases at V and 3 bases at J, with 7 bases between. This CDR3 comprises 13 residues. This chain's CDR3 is CASSQIGDYGYTF. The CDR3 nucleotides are TGCGCCAGCAGCCAAATCGGGGACTATGGCTACACCTTC.

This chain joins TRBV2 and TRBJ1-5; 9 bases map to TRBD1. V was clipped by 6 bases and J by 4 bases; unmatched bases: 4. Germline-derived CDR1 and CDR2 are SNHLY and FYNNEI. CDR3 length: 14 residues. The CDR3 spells CASSEQGANQPQHF. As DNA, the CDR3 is TGTGCCAGCAGCGAACAGGGGGCGAATCAGCCCCAGCATTTT.

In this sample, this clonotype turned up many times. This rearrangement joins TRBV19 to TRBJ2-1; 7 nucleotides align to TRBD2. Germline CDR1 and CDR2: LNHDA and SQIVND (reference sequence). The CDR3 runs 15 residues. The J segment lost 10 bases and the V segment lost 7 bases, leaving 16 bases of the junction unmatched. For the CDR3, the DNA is TGTGCCAGTACCGCCCCGGGACGGGGGGTGTCAGAGCAGTTCTTC. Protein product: CASTAPGRGVSEQFF.

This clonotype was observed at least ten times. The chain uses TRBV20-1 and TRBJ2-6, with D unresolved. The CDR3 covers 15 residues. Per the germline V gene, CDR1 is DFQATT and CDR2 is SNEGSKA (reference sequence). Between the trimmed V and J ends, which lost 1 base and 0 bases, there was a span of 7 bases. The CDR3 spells CSARGGSSGANVLTF. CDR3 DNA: TGCAGTGCTAGAGGGGGTAGCTCTGGGGCCAACGTCCTGACTTTC.

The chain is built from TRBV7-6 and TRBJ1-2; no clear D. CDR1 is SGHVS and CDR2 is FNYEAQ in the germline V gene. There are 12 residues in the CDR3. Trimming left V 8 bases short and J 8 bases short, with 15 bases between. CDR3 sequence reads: CASSSVAVGYTF. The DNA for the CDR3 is TGTGCCAGCTCCTCCGTGGCGGTCGGCTACACCTTC.

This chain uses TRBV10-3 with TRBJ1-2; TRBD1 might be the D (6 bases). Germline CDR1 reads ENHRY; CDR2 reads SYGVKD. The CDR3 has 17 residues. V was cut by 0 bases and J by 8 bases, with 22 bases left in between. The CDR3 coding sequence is TGTGCCATCAGTGAGTCGACTCTTTTGGGACAAGGAAGGGGCTACACCTTC. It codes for CAISESTLLGQGRGYTF.

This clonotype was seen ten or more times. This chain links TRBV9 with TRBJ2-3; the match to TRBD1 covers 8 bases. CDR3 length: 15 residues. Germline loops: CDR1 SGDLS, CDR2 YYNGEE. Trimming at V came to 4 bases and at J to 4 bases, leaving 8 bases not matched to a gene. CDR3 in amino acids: CASSTRQGLADTQYF. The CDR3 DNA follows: TGTGCCAGCAGCACCCGACAGGGGTTGGCAGATACGCAGTATTTT.